These 15 T cell receptor beta chains share one sample of origin, sequenced in a study of response to subunit inactivated influenza vaccine. TCRdb called the RT-PCR reads again in MiXCR, with one record for every CDR3 protein. The sample yields about 620,000 distinct CDR3 sequences, 11% seen once. The same specimen was also included in a second study, on T cells expressing NK-cell markers. This second study notes: The authors generated TCR beta cDNA through 5'RACE template switching with UMIs.

The specimen comprised PBMCs from blood, sampled on the day of vaccination. The receptors come from a man aged 50-59 years who received an inactivated influenza vaccine.

The chain joins TRBV4-2 to TRBJ2-5; D assignment may be TRBD1 or TRBD2 (5 bases each). This CDR3 is built from 13 residues. Germline V CDR1 and CDR2: LGHNA, YNFKEQ. Deletions cut 10 bases from V and 4 bases from J, with 16 bases between. CDR3 in amino acids: CAIGPGRRETQYF. The CDR3 nucleotides are TGTGCCATCGGCCCGGGGCGTAGAGAGACCCAGTACTTC.

This clonotype came up many times. V gene TRBV25-1 combines with J gene TRBJ1-5, with 9 bases identical to TRBD1. This CDR3 contains 15 residues. Trimming removed 3 bases from V and 4 bases from J; junction bases left unmatched: 4. Per the germline V gene, CDR1 is MGHDK and CDR2 is SYGVNS. The CDR3 nucleotides read TGTGCCAGCAGTGAGTCGACAGGGGGAAATCAGCCCCAGCATTTT. It encodes CASSESTGGNQPQHF.

The gene calls are TRBV7-9 and TRBJ2-3, with 7 bases aligning to TRBD1. The J segment lost 5 bases and the V segment lost 5 bases, leaving 7 bases of the junction unmatched. The germline gives CDR1 SEHNR, CDR2 FQNEAQ (reference sequence). This CDR3 comprises 14 residues. Here the CDR3 DNA reads TGTGCCAGCAGCCGGGGACAGATCGGAGATACGCAGTATTTT. This codes for CASSRGQIGDTQYF.

This clonotype was detected only a few times. One end of the junction fails to match germline, which may point to a read error. The chain employs TRBV4-3 and TRBJ1-5, with 7 nucleotides matching TRBD1. This CDR3 is built from 14 residues. CDR1 LGHNA and CDR2 YSLEER come from the germline V gene. The CDR3 here is CASSQAAGGQPQHF. CDR3 in DNA: TGCGCCAGCAGTCAAGCAGCAGGGGGTCAGCCCCAGCATTTT.

This clonotype has a handful of counts. CDR3 DNA sequence: TGTGCCAGCAGTTTATCAGTCTCCAAGACCCAGTACTTC. Translating it yields CASSLSVSKTQYF. The rearrangement uses TRBV28 and TRBJ2-5, with D uncertain. This CDR3 has 13 amino acids. Trimming left V 1 base short and J 6 bases short, with 9 bases between. In germline, CDR1 is MDHEN, CDR2 SYDVKM.

This chain links TRBV18 with TRBJ2-7; D tentatively reads TRBD1 or TRBD2 (5 bases each). Germline V gives CDR1 KGHSH, CDR2 LQKENI. V lost 5 bases and J lost 2, with 13 bases in between. This CDR3 has 14 amino acids. The CDR3 DNA is TGTGCCAGCTCATCCCGGGACGGAACCTACGAGCAGTACTTC. Protein product: CASSSRDGTYEQYF.

The rearrangement joins TRBV5-1 to TRBJ2-4; 10 nucleotides line up with TRBD1. The J segment lost 2 bases and the V segment lost 4 bases, leaving 6 bases of the junction unmatched. CDR1 is SGHRS and CDR2 is YFSETQ in the germline V gene. The CDR3 spans 16 residues. CDR3 sequence (DNA): TGCGCCAGCAGCCCCGGACAGGGGGAGTCCAAAAACATTCAGTACTTC. Translating gives CASSPGQGESKNIQYF.

This clonotype was found many times. The chain uses TRBV12-3 or TRBV12-4 and TRBJ1-5; D is undetermined. The CDR3 extends over 14 amino acids. Between the trimmed V and J ends, which lost 7 bases and 3 bases, there was a span of 13 bases. The CDR3 DNA reads as TGTGCCAGCAAAGGGATTGAACTCAATCAGCCCCAGCATTTT. Translation gives CASKGIELNQPQHF.

Concerning this clonotype: A read error may account for a junction end that differs from germline. This chain joins TRBV4-1 and TRBJ2-7, with a weak D call TRBD1 (6 bases). This CDR3 has 15 amino acids. Germline V gene sequence: CDR1 MGHRA, CDR2 YSYEKL. CDR3 in amino acids: CASSQAGTIAYEQYF. The CDR3 coding sequence is TGCGCCAGCAGTCAAGCCGGGACAATAGCCTACGAGCAGTACTTC.

Remarks on this clonotype: The junction differs from germline at one of its ends, possibly a read error. The CDR3, as DNA: TGTGCCAGCAGTTTAAGCGGCGACACCGGGGAGCTGGTTTTT. Translated, it gives CASSLSGDTGELVF. The gene calls are TRBV28 and TRBJ2-2; D possibly corresponds to TRBD2 (5 bases). Germline values: CDR1 MDHEN, CDR2 SYDVKM. The length of the CDR3 is 14 residues.

This clonotype was seen more than once but under ten times. The chain joins TRBV28 to TRBJ2-7; D gene uncertain. In germline, CDR1 is MDHEN, CDR2 SYDVKM. CDR3 size: 13 residues. The V and J ends lost 2 bases and 6 bases respectively, with 11 bases between them. The CDR3 sequence: CASSLKIPGEQYF. In DNA form, the CDR3 reads TGTGCCAGCAGTTTAAAGATACCCGGCGAGCAGTACTTC. The whole variable domain, remainder taken from reference TRBV28 and TRBJ2-7, is DVKVTQSSRYLVKRTGEKVFLECVQDMDHENMFWYRQDPGLGLRLIYFSYDVKMKEKGDIPEGYSVSREKKERFSLILESASTNQTSMYLCASSLKIPGEQYFGPGTRLTVT.

J is TRBJ2-3 and V is TRBV5-1; tentative D call: TRBD1 (6 bases). The ends were cut back, 0 bases at V and 6 bases at J, with 14 bases in the middle. The CDR3 runs to 15 residues. The V gene's germline CDR1 is SGHRS and CDR2 YFSETQ. CDR3 coding DNA: TGCGCCAGCAGCTTGGGGCCAGGCCAGGGGGATACGCAGTATTTT. Protein: CASSLGPGQGDTQYF.

This rearrangement joins TRBV4-1 to TRBJ2-5, with 10 positions matching TRBD1. Per the germline V gene, CDR1 is MGHRA and CDR2 is YSYEKL. This CDR3 has 17 residues. With 4 bases clipped from V and 5 bases from J, the junction kept 13 bases outside the gene matches. The CDR3 sequence is CASSPRAGQGNGETQYF. The CDR3 region has the DNA TGCGCCAGCAGCCCTCGCGCGGGACAGGGGAATGGGGAGACCCAGTACTTC.

This clonotype was seen at least ten times. The genes are TRBV15 and TRBJ2-7, with a weak D call TRBD2 (6 bases). The CDR3 covers 14 residues. Germline loops: CDR1 LNHNV, CDR2 YYDKDF (reference sequence). Trimming pared 5 bases from V and 0 bases from J, leaving 11 bases between. The CDR3 coding sequence is TGTGCCACCAGCTTAGCGGAAAGCTCCTACGAGCAGTACTTC. Amino acids: CATSLAESSYEQYF.

The gene calls are TRBV5-1 and TRBJ1-5; 12 positions agree with TRBD1. The V gene end was trimmed by 4 bases and the J gene end by 0 bases; junction bases not matched to a gene: 8. CDR1 is SGHRS and CDR2 is YFSETQ in the germline V gene. CDR3 size: 18 residues. CDR3 in amino acids: CASSPGTGGFISNQPQHF. CDR3 coding DNA: TGCGCCAGCAGCCCCGGGACAGGGGGCTTTATTAGCAATCAGCCCCAGCATTTT.